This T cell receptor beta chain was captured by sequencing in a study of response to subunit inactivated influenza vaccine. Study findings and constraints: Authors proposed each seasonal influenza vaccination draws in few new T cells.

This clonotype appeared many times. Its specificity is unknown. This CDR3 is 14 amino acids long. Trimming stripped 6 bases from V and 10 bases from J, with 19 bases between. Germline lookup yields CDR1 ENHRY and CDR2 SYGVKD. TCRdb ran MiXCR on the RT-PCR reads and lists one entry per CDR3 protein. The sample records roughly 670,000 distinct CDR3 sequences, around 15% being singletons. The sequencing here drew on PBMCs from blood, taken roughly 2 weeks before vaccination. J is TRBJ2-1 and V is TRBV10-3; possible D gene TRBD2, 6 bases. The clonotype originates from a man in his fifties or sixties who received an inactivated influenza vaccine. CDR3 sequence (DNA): TGTGCCATCAGCCGGGACTCCGATGGGAGGGAGCAGTTCTTC. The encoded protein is CAISRDSDGREQFF.